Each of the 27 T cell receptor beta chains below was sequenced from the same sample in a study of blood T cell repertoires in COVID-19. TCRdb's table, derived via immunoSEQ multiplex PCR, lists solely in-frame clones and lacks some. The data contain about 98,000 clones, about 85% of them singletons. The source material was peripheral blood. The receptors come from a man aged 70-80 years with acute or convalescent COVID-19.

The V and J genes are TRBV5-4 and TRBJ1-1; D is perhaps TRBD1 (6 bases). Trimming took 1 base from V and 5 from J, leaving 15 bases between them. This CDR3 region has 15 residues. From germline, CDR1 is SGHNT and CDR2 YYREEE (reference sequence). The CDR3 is CASSLKKAGATEAFF. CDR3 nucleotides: TGTGCCAGCAGCTTGAAGAAGGCGGGGGCTACTGAAGCTTTCTTT.

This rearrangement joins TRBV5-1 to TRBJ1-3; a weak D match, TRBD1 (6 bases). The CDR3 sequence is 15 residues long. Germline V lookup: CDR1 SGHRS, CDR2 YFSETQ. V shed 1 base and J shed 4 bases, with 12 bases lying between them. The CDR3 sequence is CASSLSPGEGNTIYF. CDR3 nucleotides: TGCGCCAGCAGCTTGAGCCCAGGGGAAGGAAACACCATATATTTT.

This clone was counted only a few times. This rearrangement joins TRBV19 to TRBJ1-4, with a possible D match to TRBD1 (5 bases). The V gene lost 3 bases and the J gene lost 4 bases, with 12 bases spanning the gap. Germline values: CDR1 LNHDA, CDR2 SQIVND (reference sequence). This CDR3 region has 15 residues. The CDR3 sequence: CASSMGGANNEKLFF. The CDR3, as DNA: TGTGCCAGTAGTATGGGAGGGGCGAATAATGAAAAACTGTTTTTT.

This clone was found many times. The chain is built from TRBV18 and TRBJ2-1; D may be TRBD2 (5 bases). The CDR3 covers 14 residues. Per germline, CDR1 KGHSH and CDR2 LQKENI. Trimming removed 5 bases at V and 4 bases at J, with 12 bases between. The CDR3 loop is CASSNREYYNEQFF. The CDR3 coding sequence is TGTGCCAGCTCAAACCGGGAATATTACAATGAGCAGTTCTTC. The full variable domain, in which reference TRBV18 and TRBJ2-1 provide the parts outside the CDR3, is NAGVMQNPRHLVRRRGQEARLRCSPMKGHSHVYWYRQLPEEGLKFMVYLQKENIIDESGMPKERFSAEFPKEGPSILRIQQVVRGDSAAYFCASSNREYYNEQFFGPGTRLTVL.

Here the CDR3 DNA reads TGTGCCAGCAGCTTGCCTACAGATAACTACGAGCAGTACTTC. Amino acid sequence: CASSLPTDNYEQYF. The V call is TRBV5-4, the J call TRBJ2-7, with D hard to call. Germline CDR1 reads SGHNT; CDR2 reads YYREEE (reference sequence). The germline V and J ends were trimmed by 1 base and 3 bases, with 11 bases remaining between them. The CDR3 length is 14 residues.

CDR3 region: CASSQDEQGVWNGYTF. CDR3 nucleotides: TGCGCCAGCAGCCAAGATGAGCAGGGTGTATGGAATGGCTACACCTTC. The V and J genes are TRBV4-1 and TRBJ1-2, with D possibly TRBD1 on 5 matching bases. This CDR3 has 16 residues. Germline V gene lookup returns CDR1 MGHRA and CDR2 YSYEKL. V was cut by 0 bases and J by 6 bases, with 17 bases left in between.

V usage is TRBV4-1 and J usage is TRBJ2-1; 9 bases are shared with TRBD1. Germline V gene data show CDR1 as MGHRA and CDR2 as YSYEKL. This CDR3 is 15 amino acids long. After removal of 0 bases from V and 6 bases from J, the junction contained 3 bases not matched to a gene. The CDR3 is CASSQEGQGANEQFF. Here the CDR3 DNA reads TGCGCCAGCAGCCAAGAGGGACAGGGCGCCAATGAGCAGTTCTTC.

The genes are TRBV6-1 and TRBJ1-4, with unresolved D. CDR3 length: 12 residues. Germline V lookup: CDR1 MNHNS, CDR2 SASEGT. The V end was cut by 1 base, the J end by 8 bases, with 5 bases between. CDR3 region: CASSEDTEKLFF. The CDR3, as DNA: TGTGCCAGCAGTGAAGACACCGAAAAACTGTTTTTT.

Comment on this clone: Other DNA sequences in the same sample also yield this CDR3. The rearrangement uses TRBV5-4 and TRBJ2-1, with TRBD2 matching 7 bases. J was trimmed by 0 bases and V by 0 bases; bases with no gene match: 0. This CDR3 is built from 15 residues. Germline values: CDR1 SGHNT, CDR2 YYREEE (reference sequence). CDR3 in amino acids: CASSLGGGSYNEQFF. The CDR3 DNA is TGTGCCAGCAGCTTGGGGGGGGGCTCCTACAATGAGCAGTTCTTC.

The CDR3: CASARVPETQYF. CDR3 DNA: TGTGCCAGTGCCAGGGTCCCAGAGACCCAGTACTTC. The chain carries TRBV27 and TRBJ2-5; tentatively, D is TRBD1 (5 bases). Trimming cost V 9 bases and J 4 bases, with 12 bases left between them. CDR3 size: 12 residues. Germline CDR1 and CDR2: MNHEY and SMNVEV (reference sequence).

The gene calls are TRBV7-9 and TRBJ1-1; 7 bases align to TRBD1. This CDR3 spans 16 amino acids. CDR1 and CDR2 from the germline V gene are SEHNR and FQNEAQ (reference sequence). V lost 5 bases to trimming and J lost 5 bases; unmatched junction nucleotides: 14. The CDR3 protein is CASSQGGSDRRTEAFF. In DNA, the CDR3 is TGTGCCAGCAGCCAAGGAGGGTCGGACAGGCGAACTGAAGCTTTCTTT.

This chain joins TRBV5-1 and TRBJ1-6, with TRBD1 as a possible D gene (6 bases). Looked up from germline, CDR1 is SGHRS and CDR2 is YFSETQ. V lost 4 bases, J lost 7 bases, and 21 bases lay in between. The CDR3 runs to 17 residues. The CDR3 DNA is TGCGCCAGCAGCGGGGGAGGGGGTGACCCACAGAATTCACCCCTCCACTTT. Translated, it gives CASSGGGGDPQNSPLHF. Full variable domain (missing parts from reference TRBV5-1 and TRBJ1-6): KAGVTQTPRYLIKTRGQQVTLSCSPISGHRSVSWYQQTPGQGLQFLFEYFSETQRNKGNFPGRFSGRQFSNSRSEMNVSTLELGDSALYLCASSGGGGDPQNSPLHFGNGTRLTVT.

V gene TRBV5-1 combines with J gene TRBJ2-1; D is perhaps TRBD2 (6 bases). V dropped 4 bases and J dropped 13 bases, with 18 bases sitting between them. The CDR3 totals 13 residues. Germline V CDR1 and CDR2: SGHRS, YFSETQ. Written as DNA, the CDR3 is TGCGCCAGCAGCATGGAGATCCGGGACTTACAGTTCTTC. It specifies CASSMEIRDLQFF.

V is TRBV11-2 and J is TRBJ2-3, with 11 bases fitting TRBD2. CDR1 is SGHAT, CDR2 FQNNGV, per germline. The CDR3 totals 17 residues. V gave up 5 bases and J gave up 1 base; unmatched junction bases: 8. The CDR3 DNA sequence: TGTGCCAGCAGCAGAGTGACTAGCGGGGTTGGCACAGATACGCAGTATTTT. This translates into CASSRVTSGVGTDTQYF.

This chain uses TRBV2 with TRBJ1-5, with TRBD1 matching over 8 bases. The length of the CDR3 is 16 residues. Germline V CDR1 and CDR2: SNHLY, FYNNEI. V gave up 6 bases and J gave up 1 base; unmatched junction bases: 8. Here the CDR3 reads CASSADRGRSNQPQHF. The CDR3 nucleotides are TGTGCCAGCAGCGCCGACAGGGGTAGAAGCAATCAGCCCCAGCATTTT.

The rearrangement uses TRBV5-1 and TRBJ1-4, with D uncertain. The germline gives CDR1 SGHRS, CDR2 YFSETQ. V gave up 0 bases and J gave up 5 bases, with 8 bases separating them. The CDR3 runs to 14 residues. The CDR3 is CASSLALRNEKLFF. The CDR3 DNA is TGCGCCAGCAGCTTGGCACTGCGAAATGAAAAACTGTTTTTT.

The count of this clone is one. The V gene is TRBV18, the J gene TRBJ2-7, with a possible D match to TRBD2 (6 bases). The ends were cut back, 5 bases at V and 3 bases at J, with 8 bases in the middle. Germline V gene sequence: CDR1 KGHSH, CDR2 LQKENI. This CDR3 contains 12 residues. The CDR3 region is CASSRDFYEQYF. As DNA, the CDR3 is TGTGCCAGCTCAAGGGACTTCTACGAGCAGTACTTC.

The CDR3 DNA sequence: TGTGCCAGCAGCCACCGGGACAGTAGCTCCTACGAGCAGTACTTC. Translation: CASSHRDSSSYEQYF. V gene TRBV7-9 combines with J gene TRBJ2-7, with TRBD1 identical over 7 bases. V gave up 5 bases and J gave up 0 bases; unmatched junction bases: 7. Germline assignment: CDR1 SEHNR and CDR2 FQNEAQ (reference sequence). This CDR3 contains 15 residues.

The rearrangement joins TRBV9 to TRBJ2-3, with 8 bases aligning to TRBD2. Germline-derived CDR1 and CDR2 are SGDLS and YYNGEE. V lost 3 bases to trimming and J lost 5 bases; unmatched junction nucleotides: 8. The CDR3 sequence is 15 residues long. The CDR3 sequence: CASSAGTSHRDTQYF. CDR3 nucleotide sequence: TGTGCCAGCAGCGCCGGGACTAGTCATAGAGATACGCAGTATTTT.

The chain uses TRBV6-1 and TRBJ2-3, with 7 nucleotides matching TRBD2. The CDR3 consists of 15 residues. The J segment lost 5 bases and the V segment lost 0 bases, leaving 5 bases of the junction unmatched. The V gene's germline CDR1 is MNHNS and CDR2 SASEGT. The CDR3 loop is CASSEAPWEGDTQYF. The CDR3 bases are TGTGCCAGCAGTGAAGCGCCGTGGGAGGGAGATACGCAGTATTTT.

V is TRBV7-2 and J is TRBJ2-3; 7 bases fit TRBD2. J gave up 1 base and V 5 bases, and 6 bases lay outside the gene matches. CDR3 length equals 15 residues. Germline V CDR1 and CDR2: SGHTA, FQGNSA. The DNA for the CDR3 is TGTGCCAGCAGCCTGAGCGGGAAACGCACAGATACGCAGTATTTT. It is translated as CASSLSGKRTDTQYF.

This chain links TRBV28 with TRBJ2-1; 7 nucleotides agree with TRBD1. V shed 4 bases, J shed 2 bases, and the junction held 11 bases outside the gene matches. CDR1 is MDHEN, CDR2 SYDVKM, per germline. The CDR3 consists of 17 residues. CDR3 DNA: TGTGCCAGCAGTTCTCAAGTCGACAGGGTTACCTACAATGAGCAGTTCTTC. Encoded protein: CASSSQVDRVTYNEQFF.

This chain's CDR3 is CASSQGTLSYNEQFF. The CDR3 coding sequence is TGTGCCAGCAGCCAAGGGACACTCTCCTACAATGAGCAGTTCTTC. The chain recombines TRBV14 with TRBJ2-1; tentative D call: TRBD1 (5 bases). V was cut by 1 base and J by 0 bases, with 7 bases left in between. The V gene's germline CDR1 is SGHDN and CDR2 FVKESK. The CDR3 loop spans 15 amino acids.

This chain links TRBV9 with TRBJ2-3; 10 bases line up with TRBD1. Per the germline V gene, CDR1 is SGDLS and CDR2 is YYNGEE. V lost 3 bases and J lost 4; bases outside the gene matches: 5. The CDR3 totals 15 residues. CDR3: CASSGGQGVSDTQYF. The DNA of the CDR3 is TGTGCCAGCAGCGGTGGACAGGGGGTATCAGATACGCAGTATTTT.

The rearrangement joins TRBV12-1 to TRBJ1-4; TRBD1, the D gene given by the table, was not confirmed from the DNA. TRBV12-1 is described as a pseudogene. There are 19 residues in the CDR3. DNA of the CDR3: TGTGCCAGCAGCTTTACCGACAGGGGCAACGAAATAACTAATGAAAAACTGTTTTTT. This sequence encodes CASSFTDRGNEITNEKLFF.

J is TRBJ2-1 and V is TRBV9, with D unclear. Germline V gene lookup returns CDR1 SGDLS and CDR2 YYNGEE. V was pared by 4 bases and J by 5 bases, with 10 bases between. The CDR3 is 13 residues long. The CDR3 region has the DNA TGTGCCAGCAGCAAGGAGTTAAACAATGAGCAGTTCTTC. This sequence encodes CASSKELNNEQFF. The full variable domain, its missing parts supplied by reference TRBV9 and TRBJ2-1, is DSGVTQTPKHLITATGQRVTLRCSPRSGDLSVYWYQQSLDQGLQFLIQYYNGEERAKGNILERFSAQQFPDLHSELNLSSLELGDSALYFCASSKELNNEQFFGPGTRLTVL.

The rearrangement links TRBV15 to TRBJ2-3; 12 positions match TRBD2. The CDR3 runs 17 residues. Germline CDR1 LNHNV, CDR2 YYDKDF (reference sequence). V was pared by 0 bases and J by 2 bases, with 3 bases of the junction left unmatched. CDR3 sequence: CATSRDRTSGTTDTQYF. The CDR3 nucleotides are TGTGCCACCAGCAGAGACCGGACTAGCGGGACCACAGATACGCAGTATTTT.